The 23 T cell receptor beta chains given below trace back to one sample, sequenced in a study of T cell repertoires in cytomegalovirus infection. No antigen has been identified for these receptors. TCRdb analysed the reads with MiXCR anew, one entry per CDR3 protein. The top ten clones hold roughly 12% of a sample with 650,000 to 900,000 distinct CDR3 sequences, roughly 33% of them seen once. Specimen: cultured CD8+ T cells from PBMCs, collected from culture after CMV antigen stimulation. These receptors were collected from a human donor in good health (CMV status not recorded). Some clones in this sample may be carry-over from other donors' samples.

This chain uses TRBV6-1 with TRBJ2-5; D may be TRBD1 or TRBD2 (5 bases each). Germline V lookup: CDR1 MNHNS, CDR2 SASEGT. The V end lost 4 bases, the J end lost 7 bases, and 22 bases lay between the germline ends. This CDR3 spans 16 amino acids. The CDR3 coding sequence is TGTGCCAGCAGTGGCACCTTAGGGACGACAATAGGGACCCAGTACTTC. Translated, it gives CASSGTLGTTIGTQYF.

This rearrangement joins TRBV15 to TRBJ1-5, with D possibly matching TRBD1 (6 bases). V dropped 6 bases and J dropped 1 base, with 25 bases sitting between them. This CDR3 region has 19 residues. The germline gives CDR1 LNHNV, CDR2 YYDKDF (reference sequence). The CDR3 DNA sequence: TGTGCCACCAGTTCATTCCGGGACAAATCCTTAGGCAGCAATCAGCCCCAGCATTTT. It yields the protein CATSSFRDKSLGSNQPQHF.

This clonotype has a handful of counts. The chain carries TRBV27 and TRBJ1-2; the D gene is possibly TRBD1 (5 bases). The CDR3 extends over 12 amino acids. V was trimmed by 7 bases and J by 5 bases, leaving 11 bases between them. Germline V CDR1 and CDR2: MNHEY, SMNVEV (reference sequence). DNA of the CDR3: TGTGCCAGCAAAACAACAGGATATGGCTACACCTTC. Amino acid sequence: CASKTTGYGYTF.

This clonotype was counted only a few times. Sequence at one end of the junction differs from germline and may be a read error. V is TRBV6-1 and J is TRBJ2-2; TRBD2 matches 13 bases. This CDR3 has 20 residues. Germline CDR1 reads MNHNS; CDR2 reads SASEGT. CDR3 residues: CASSQALGTSGVWITGELFF. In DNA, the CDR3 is TGTGCCAGCAGTCAAGCCCTAGGGACTAGCGGGGTGTGGATCACCGGGGAGCTGTTTTTT.

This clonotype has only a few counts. The CDR3 is CASSLRTGDNTEAFF. The CDR3, as DNA: TGTGCCAGCAGCTTGCGGACAGGGGACAACACTGAAGCTTTCTTT. The V and J genes are TRBV7-8 and TRBJ1-1; TRBD1 matches at 9 bases. Germline-derived CDR1 and CDR2 are SGHVS and FQNEAQ. V shed 3 bases and J 2 bases; nucleotides not matched to a gene: 4. CDR3 length: 15 amino acids.

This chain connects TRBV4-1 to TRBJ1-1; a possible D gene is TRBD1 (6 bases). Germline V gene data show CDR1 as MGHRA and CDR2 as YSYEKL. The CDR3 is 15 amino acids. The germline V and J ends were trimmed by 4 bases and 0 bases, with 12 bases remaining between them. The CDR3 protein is CASSLAGVMNTEAFF. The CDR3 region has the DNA TGCGCCAGCAGCCTTGCAGGGGTTATGAACACTGAAGCTTTCTTT.

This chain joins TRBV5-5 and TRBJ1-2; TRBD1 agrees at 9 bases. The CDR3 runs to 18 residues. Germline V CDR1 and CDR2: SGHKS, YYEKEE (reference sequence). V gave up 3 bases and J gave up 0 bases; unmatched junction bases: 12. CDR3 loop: CASSSKSGTGKPNYGYTF. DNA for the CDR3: TGTGCCAGCAGCTCCAAATCCGGGACAGGGAAGCCTAACTATGGCTACACCTTC. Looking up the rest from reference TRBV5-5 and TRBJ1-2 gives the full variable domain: DAGVTQSPTHLIKTRGQQVTLRCSPISGHKSVSWYQQVLGQGPQFIFQYYEKEERGRGNFPDRFSARQFPNYSSELNVNALLLGDSALYLCASSSKSGTGKPNYGYTFGSGTRLTVV.

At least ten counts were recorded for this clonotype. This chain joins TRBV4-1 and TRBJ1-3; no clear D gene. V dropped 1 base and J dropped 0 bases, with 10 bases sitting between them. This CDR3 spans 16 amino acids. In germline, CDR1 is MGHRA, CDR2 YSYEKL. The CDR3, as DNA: TGCGCCAGCAGCCAAGTTACGAGGTTCTCTGGAAACACCATATATTTT. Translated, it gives CASSQVTRFSGNTIYF.

This CDR3 reads CASSYPKRGDTQYF. The CDR3 DNA reads TGTGCCAGCAGTTACCCGAAGCGGGGGGATACGCAGTATTTT. The V call is TRBV6-6, the J call TRBJ2-3; 8 bases are a match to TRBD2. V shed 2 bases and J 6 bases; nucleotides not matched to a gene: 4. CDR1 and CDR2 (germline): MNHNY, SVGAGI (reference sequence). The CDR3 sequence is 14 residues long.

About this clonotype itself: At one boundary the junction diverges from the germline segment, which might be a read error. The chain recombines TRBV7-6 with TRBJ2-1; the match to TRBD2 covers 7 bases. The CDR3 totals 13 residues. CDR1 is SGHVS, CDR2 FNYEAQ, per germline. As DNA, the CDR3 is TGTGCTAGCAGCCCCGGGACTACAAATGAGCAGTTCTTC. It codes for CASSPGTTNEQFF. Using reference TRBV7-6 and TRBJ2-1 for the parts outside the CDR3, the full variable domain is GAGVSQSPRYKVTKRGQDVALRCDPISGHVSLYWYRQALGQGPEFLTYFNYEAQQDKSGLPNDRFSAERPEGSISTLTIQRTEQRDSAMYRCASSPGTTNEQFFGPGTRLTVL.

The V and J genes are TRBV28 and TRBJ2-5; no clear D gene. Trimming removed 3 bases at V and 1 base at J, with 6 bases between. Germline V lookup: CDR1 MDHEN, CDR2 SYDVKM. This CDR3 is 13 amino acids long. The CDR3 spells CASSLSTQETQYF. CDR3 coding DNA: TGTGCCAGCAGTTTGAGCACCCAAGAGACCCAGTACTTC.

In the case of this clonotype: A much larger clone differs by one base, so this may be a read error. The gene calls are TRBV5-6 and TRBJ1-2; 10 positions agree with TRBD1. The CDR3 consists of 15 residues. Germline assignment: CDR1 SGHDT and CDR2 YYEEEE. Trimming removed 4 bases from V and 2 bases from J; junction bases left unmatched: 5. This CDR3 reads CASSRGTGENYGYTF. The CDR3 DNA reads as TGTGCCAGCAGCCGCGGGACAGGGGAAAACTATGGCTACACCTTC.

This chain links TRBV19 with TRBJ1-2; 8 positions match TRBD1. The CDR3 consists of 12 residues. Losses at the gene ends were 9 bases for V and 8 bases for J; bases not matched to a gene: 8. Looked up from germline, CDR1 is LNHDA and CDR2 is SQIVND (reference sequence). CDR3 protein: CASLGQGGGYTF. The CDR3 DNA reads TGTGCCAGCCTTGGACAGGGAGGAGGCTACACCTTC.

In nucleotides, the CDR3 is TGTGCCACCAGCAGAGTGGATCAGGGGAGCGCTGAAGCTTTCTTT. Translated, it gives CATSRVDQGSAEAFF. The chain recombines TRBV15 with TRBJ1-1; TRBD1 might be the D (6 bases). CDR3 length: 15 amino acids. Germline CDR1 and CDR2: LNHNV and YYDKDF (reference sequence). The V gene lost 1 base and the J gene lost 6 bases, with 15 bases spanning the gap.

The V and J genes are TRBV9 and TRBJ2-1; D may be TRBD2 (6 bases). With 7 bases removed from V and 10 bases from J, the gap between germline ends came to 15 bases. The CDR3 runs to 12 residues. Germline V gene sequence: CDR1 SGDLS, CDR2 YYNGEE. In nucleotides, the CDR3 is TGTGCCAGCGCCAGGAGGGAAACCGAGCAGTTCTTC. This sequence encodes CASARRETEQFF.

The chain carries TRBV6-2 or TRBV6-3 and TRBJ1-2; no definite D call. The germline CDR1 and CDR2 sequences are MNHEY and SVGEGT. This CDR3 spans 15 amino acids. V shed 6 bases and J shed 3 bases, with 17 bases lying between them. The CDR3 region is CASSLRENGYYGYTF. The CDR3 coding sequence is TGTGCCAGCAGCCTACGGGAGAACGGCTACTATGGCTACACCTTC.

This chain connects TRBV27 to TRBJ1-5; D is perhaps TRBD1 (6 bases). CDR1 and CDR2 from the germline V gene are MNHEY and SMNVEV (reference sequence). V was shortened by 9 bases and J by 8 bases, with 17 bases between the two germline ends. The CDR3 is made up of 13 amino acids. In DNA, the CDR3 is TGTGCCAGTACAGGGACCTCTGGGGAGCCCCAGCATTTT. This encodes CASTGTSGEPQHF.

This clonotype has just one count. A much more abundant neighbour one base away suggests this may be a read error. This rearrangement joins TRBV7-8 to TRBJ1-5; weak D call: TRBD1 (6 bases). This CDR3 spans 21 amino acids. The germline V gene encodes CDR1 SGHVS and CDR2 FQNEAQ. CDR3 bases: TGTGCCAACAGCTTATTTGGGGGGGGCGGAACAACTTTACCTAGCAATCAGCCCCAGCATTTT. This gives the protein CANSLFGGGGTTLPSNQPQHF. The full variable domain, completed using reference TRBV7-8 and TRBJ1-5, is GAGVSQSPRYKVAKRGQDVALRCDPISGHVSLFWYQQALGQGPEFLTYFQNEAQLDKSGLPSDRFFAERPEGSVSTLKIQRTQQEDSAVYLCANSLFGGGGTTLPSNQPQHFGDGTRLSIL.

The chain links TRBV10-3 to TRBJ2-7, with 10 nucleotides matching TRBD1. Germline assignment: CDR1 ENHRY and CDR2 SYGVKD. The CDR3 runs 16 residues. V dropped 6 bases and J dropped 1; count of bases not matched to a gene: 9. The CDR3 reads CAISVFGDRGSYEQYF. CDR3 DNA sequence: TGTGCCATCAGCGTATTCGGGGACAGGGGATCCTACGAGCAGTACTTC.

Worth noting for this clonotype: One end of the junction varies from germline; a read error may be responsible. The CDR3 DNA follows: TGCGCCAGCTGCCACACCGGGACCGACAATGAGCAGTTCTTC. Protein: CASCHTGTDNEQFF. The chain has TRBV4-1 and TRBJ2-1, with D perhaps assigned TRBD1 or TRBD2 (5 bases each). Germline CDR1 is MGHRA and CDR2 is YSYEKL. This CDR3 is 14 amino acids long.

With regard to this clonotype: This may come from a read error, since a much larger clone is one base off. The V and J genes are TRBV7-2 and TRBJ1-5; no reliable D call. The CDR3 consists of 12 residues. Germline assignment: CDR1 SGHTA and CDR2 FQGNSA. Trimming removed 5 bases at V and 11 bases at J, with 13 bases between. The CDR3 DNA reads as TGTGCCAGCAGCACCACCGGGTGGTCCCAGCATTTT. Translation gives CASSTTGWSQHF. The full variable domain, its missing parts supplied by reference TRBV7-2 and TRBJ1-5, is GAGVSQSPSNKVTEKGKDVELRCDPISGHTALYWYRQSLGQGLEFLIYFQGNSAPDKSGLPSDRFSAERTGGSVSTLTIQRTQQEDSAVYLCASSTTGWSQHFGDGTRLSIL.

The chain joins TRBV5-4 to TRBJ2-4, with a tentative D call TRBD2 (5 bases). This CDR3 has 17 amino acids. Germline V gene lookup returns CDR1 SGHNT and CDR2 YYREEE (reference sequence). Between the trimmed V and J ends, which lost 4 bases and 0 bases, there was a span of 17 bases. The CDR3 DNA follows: TGTGCCAGCAGCCTGGAGGTAGGGCAGATAGCCAAAAACATTCAGTACTTC. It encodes CASSLEVGQIAKNIQYF.

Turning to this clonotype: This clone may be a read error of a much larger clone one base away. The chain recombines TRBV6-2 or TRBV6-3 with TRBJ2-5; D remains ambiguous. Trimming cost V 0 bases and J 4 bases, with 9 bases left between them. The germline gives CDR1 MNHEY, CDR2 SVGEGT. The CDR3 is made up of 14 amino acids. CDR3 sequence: CASSYSTRIETQYF. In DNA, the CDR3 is TGTGCCAGCAGTTACTCCACAAGGATAGAGACCCAGTACTTC.